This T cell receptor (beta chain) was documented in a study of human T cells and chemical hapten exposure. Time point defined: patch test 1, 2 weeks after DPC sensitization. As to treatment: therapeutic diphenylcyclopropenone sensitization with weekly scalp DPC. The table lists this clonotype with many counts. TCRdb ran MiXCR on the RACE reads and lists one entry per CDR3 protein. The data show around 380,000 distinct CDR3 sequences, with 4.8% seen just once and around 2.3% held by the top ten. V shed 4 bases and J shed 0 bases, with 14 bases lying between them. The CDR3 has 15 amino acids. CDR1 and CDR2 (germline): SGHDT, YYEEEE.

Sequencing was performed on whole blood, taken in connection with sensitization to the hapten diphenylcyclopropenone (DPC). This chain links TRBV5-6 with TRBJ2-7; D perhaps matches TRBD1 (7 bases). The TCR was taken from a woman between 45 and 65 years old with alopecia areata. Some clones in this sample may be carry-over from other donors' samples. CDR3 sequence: CASSRGTALSYEQYF. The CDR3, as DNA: TGTGCCAGCAGCCGCGGGACAGCACTCTCCTACGAGCAGTACTTC.